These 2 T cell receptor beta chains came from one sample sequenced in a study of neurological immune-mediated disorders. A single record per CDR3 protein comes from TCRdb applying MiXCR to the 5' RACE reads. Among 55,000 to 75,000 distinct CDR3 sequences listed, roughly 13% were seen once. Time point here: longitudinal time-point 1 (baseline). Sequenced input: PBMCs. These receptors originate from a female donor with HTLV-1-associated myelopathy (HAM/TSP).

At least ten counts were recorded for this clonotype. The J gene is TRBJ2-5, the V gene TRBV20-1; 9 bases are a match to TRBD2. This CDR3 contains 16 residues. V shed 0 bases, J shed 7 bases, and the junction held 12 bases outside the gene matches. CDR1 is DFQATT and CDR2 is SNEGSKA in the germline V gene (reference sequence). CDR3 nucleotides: TGCAGTGCTAGAGATACCCTCCTGACTAGCGGAGCGACCCAGTACTTC. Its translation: CSARDTLLTSGATQYF.

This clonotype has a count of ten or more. The CDR3 nucleotides read TGCAGTGCCAGCCTCGGGGGGGAAGATACGCAGTATTTT. This codes for CSASLGGEDTQYF. The chain uses TRBV20-1 and TRBJ2-3; TRBD2 matches at 8 bases. The CDR3 spans 13 residues. The trim removed 6 bases at V and 5 bases at J, leaving 7 bases unmatched. Germline CDR1 and CDR2: DFQATT and SNEGSKA (reference sequence).